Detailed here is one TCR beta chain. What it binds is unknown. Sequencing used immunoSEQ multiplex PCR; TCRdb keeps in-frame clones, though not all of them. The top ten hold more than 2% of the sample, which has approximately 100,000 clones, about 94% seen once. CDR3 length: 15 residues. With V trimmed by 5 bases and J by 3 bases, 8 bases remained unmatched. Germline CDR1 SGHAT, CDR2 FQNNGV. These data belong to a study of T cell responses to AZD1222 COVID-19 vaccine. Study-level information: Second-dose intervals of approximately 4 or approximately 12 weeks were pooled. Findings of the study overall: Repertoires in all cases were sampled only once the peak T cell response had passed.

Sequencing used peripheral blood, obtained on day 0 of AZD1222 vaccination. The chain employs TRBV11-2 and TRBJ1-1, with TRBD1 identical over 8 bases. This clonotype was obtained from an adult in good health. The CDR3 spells CASSARTGFDTEAFF. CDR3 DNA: TGTGCCAGCAGCGCCCGGACAGGGTTCGACACTGAAGCTTTCTTT.